This TCR beta chain emerged from a study of blood T cell repertoires in COVID-19. Clones were read by immunoSEQ multiplex PCR, and TCRdb kept only the in-frame ones, dropping some. The data show 65,000 or so clones, around nine tenths seen once. This clone has just one count. The TCR sequence derives from a man aged 60 to 69 with acute or convalescent COVID-19. The sequenced sample was peripheral blood.

The CDR3 DNA is TGCAGCGTTCGGCAACAGATCAACACTGAAGCTTTCTTT. Protein: CSVRQQINTEAFF. The V gene is TRBV29-1, the J gene TRBJ1-1; D not certain. V lost 5 bases and J 2 bases, leaving 12 bases between the germline ends. This CDR3 contains 13 residues. Germline CDR1 is SQVTM and CDR2 is ANQGSEA.